This section outlines one T cell receptor (beta chain) sequence together with its context. This record comes from a study of shared clonotypes between healthy human individuals. Selected positively for CCR7 and CD45RO-negative, naive CD8 cells excluded terminally differentiated effector memory CD45RA+ cells. Profiling relied on immunoSEQ multiplex PCR, and the TCRdb table lists in-frame clones only, not all of them. The sample has about 2,100,000 clones; just over 90% are singletons. Sequencing was carried out using naive CD8+ T cells from PBMCs. The clonotype originates from a man aged 18 to 29 in good health. Some clones in this sample may be carry-over from other donors' samples.

The DNA of the CDR3 is TGTGCCAGCAGCTCAAGGAGGATAAGCACAGATACGCAGTATTTT. This sequence encodes CASSSRRISTDTQYF. V is TRBV11-2 and J is TRBJ2-3; possible D gene TRBD2, 5 bases. The V gene's germline CDR1 is SGHAT and CDR2 FQNNGV. V dropped 4 bases and J dropped 0 bases, with 11 bases sitting between them. The CDR3 runs to 15 residues.